This TCR beta chain was observed in a study of siplizumab effects on memory and regulatory T cells. The study, taken as a whole, reports: With siplizumab, Treg-derived clones averaged roughly 62% of mappable alloreactive CD4+ clones, versus more than 25% in controls. An assignable phenotype, naive or memory, was missing from roughly 78-96% of proliferating CD4+ or CD8+ clones. Only a minor fraction of alloreactive clones mapped to unstimulated subsets. The study found that siplizumab significantly reduced alloreactive sequences traceable to unstimulated CD4+ memory cells.

Assay: immunoSEQ multiplex PCR; the TCRdb copy retains only in-frame clones and omits some. The sample carries about 91,000 clones, around 97% recorded once. This clone was seen a single time. Its cognate antigen is unknown. Sequenced: naive CD4+ T cells sorted from blood. The sequence derives from a human donor in good health.

The CDR3 DNA is TGTGCCAGCAGCTTAGTTTTGGGAGGGTCGTGGACAGATACGCAGTATTTT. Translation: CASSLVLGGSWTDTQYF. The genes are TRBV7-2 and TRBJ2-3; TRBD2 matches at 7 bases. V lost 1 base and J lost 3; bases outside the gene matches: 10. Per the germline V gene, CDR1 is SGHTA and CDR2 is FQGNSA. There are 17 residues in the CDR3.